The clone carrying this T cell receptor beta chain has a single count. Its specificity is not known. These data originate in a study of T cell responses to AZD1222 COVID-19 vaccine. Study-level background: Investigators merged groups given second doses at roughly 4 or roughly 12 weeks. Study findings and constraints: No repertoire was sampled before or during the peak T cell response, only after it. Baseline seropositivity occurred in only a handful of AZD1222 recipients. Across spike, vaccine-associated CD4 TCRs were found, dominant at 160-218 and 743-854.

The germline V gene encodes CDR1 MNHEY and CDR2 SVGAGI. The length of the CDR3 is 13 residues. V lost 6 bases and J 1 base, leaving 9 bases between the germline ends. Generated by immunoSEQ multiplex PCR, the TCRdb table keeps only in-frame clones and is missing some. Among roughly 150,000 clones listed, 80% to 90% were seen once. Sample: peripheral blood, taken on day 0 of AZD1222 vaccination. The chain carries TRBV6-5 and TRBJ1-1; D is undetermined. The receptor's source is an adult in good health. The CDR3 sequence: CASSLVENTEAFF. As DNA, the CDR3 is TGTGCCAGCAGCCTTGTGGAGAACACTGAAGCTTTCTTT.